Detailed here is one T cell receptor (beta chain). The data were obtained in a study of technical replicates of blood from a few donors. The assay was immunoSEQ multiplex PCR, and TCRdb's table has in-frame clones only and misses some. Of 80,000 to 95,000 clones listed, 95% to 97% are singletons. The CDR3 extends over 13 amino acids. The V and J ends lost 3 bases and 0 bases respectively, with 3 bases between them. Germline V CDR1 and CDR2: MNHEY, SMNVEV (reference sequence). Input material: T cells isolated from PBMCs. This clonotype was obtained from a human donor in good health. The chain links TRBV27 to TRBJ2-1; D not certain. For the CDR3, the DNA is TGTGCCAGCAGTTTGGCCTCCTACAATGAGCAGTTCTTC. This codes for CASSLASYNEQFF.